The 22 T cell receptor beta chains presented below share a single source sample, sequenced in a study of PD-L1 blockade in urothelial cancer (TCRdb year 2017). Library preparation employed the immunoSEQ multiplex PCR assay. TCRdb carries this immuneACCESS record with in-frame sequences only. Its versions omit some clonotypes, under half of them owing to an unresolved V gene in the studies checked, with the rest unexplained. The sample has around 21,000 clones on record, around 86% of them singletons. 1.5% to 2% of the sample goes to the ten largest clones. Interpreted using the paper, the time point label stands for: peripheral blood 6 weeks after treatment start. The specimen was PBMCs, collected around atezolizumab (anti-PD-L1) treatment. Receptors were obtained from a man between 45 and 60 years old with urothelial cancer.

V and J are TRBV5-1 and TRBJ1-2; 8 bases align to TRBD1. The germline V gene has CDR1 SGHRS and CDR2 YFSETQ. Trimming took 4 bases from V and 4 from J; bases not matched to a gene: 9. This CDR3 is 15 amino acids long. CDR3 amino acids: CASSKTGANIYGYTF. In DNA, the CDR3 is TGCGCCAGCAGCAAGACAGGGGCTAATATCTATGGCTACACCTTC.

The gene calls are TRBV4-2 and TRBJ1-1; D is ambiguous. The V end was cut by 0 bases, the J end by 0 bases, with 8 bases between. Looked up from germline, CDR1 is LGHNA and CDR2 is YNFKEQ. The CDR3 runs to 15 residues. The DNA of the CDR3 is TGTGCCAGCAGCCAAGATATCTACGTGAACACTGAAGCTTTCTTT. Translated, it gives CASSQDIYVNTEAFF.

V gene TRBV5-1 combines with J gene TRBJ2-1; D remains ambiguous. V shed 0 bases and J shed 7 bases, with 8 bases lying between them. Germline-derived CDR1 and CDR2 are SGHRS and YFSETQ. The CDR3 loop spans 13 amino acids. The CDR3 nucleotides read TGCGCCAGCAGCTTGGTGACGACTAATGAGCAGTTCTTC. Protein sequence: CASSLVTTNEQFF.

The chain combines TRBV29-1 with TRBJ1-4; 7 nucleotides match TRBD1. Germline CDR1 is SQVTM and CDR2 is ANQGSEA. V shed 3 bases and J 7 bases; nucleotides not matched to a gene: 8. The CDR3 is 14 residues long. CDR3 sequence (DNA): TGCAGCGTTGATTCCCCAGGGGGTGGTGAAAAACTGTTTTTT. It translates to CSVDSPGGGEKLFF.

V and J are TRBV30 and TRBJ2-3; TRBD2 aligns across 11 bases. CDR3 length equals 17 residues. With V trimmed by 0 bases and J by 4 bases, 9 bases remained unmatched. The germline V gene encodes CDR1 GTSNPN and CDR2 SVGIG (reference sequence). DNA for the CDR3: TGTGCCTGGAGTGTAGGTACTAGCGGGAGATTTTCAGATACGCAGTATTTT. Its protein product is CAWSVGTSGRFSDTQYF.

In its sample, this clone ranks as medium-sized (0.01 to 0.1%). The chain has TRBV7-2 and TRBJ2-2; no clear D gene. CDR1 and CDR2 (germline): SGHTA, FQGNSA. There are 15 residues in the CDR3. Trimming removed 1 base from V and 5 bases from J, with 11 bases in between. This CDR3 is CASSLVEFQTGELFF. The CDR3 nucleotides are TGTGCCAGCAGCTTAGTGGAGTTCCAAACCGGGGAGCTGTTTTTT.

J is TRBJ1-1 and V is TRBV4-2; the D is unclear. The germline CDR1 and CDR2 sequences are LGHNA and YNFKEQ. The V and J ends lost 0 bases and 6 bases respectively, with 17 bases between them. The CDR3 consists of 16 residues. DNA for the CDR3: TGTGCCAGCAGCCAAGAGGGTCAGGCCCTTAATCCTGAAGCTTTCTTT. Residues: CASSQEGQALNPEAFF.

In DNA form, the CDR3 reads TGTGCCACCAGCCCGGGATCCATGAACACTGAAGCTTTCTTT. Translated, it gives CATSPGSMNTEAFF. The V call is TRBV15, the J call TRBJ1-1; no reliable D call. Deletions cut 5 bases from V and 0 bases from J, with 10 bases between. This CDR3 spans 14 amino acids. In germline, CDR1 is LNHNV, CDR2 YYDKDF (reference sequence).

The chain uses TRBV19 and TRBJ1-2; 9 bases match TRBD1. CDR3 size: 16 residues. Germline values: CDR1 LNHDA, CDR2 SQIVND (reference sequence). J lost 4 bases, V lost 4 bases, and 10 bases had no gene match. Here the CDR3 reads CASSSVGQGTGYGYTF. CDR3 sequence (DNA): TGTGCCAGTAGTAGTGTAGGACAGGGGACGGGCTATGGCTACACCTTC.

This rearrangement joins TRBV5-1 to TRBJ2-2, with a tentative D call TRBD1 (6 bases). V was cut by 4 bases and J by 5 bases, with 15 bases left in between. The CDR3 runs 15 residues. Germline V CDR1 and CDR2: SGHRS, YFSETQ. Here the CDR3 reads CASSGAQGLTGELFF. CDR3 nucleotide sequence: TGCGCCAGCAGCGGGGCACAGGGTTTGACCGGGGAGCTGTTTTTT. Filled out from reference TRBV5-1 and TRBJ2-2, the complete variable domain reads KAGVTQTPRYLIKTRGQQVTLSCSPISGHRSVSWYQQTPGQGLQFLFEYFSETQRNKGNFPGRFSGRQFSNSRSEMNVSTLELGDSALYLCASSGAQGLTGELFFGEGSRLTVL.

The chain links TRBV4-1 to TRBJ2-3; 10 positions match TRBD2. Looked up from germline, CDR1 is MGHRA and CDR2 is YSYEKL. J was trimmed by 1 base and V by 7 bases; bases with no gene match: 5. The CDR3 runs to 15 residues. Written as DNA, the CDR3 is TGCGCCAGCACCCCTAGCGGGAGCGGCACAGATACGCAGTATTTT. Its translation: CASTPSGSGTDTQYF.

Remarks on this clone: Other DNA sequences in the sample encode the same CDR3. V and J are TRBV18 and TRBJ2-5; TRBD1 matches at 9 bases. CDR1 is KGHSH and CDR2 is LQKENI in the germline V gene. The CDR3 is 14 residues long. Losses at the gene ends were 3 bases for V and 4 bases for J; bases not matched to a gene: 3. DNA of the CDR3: TGTGCCAGCTCACCCGGACAGGGGAGAGAGACCCAGTACTTC. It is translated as CASSPGQGRETQYF.

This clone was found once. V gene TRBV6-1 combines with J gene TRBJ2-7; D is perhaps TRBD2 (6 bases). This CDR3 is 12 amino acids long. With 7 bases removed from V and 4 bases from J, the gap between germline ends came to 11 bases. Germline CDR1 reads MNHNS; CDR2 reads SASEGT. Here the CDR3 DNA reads TGTGCCAGCATGGGGGGTGATTACGAGCAGTACTTC. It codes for CASMGGDYEQYF.

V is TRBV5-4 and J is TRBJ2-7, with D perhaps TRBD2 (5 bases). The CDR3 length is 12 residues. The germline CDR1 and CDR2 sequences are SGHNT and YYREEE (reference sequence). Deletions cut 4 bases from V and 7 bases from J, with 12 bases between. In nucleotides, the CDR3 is TGTGCCAGCAGCCTCCCGGAGCGGGAGCAGTACTTC. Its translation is CASSLPEREQYF.

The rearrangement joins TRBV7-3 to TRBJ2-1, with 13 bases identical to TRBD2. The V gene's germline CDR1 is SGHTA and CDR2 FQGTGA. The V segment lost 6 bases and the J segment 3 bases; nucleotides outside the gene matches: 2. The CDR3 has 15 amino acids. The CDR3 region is CASRLAGGSYNEQFF. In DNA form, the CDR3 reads TGTGCCAGCAGACTAGCGGGAGGGAGCTACAATGAGCAGTTCTTC.

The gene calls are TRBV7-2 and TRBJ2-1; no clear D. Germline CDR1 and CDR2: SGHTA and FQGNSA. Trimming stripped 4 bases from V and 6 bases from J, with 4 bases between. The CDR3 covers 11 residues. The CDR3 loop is CASSSLNEQFF. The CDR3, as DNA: TGTGCCAGCAGCTCCCTCAATGAGCAGTTCTTC.

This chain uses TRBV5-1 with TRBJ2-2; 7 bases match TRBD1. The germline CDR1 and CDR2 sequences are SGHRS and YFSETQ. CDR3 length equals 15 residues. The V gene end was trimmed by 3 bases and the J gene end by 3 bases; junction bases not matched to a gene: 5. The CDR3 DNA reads TGCGCCAGCAGCTCTGGACAGGCTGACACCGGGGAGCTGTTTTTT. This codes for CASSSGQADTGELFF. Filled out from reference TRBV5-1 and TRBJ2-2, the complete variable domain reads KAGVTQTPRYLIKTRGQQVTLSCSPISGHRSVSWYQQTPGQGLQFLFEYFSETQRNKGNFPGRFSGRQFSNSRSEMNVSTLELGDSALYLCASSSGQADTGELFFGEGSRLTVL.

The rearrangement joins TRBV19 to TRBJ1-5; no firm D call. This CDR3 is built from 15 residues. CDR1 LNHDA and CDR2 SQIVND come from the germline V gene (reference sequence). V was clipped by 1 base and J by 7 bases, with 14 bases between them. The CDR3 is CASSIADSNLQPQHF. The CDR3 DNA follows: TGTGCCAGTAGTATAGCGGATAGCAATTTACAGCCCCAGCATTTT.

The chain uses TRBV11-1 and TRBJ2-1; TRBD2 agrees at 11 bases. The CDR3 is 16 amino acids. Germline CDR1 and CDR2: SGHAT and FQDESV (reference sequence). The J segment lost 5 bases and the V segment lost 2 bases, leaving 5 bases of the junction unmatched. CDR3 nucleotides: TGTGCCAGCAGCTTACGTTCTAGCGGGGGGAACAATGAGCAGTTCTTC. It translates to CASSLRSSGGNNEQFF.

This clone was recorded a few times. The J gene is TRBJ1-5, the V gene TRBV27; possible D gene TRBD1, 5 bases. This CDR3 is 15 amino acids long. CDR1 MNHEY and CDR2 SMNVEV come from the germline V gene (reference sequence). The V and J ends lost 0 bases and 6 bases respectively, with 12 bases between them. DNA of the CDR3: TGTGCCAGCAGTTTATCCTCTGGGCAGGGTCAGCCCCAGCATTTT. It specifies CASSLSSGQGQPQHF.

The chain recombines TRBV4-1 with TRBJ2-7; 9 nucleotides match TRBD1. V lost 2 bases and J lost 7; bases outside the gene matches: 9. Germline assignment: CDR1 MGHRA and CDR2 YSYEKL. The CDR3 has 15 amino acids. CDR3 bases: TGCGCCAGCAGCCAACCGGGACAGGGTCGCTCGGAGCAGTACTTC. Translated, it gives CASSQPGQGRSEQYF.

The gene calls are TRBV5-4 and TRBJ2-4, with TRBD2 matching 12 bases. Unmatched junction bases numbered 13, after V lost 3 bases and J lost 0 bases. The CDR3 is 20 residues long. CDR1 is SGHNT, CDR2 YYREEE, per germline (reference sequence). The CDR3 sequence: CASSSGTSGPTYLAKNIQYF. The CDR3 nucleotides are TGTGCCAGCAGCTCAGGGACTAGCGGGCCAACCTACCTAGCCAAAAACATTCAGTACTTC.